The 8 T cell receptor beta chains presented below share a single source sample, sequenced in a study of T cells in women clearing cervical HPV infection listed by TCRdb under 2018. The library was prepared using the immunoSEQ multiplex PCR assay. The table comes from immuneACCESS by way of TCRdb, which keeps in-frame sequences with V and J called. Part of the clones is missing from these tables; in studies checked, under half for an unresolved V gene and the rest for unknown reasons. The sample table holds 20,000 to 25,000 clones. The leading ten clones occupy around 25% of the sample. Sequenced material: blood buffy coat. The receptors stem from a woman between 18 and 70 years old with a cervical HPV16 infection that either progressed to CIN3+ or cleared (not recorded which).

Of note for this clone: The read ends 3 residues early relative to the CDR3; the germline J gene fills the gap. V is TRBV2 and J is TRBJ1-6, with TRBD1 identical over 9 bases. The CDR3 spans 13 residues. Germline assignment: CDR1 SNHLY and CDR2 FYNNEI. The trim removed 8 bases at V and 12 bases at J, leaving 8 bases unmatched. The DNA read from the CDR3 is TGTGCCAGCGGGGACAGGGAGGGGGGACCC. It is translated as CASGDREGGP. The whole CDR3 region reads CASGDREGGPLHF.

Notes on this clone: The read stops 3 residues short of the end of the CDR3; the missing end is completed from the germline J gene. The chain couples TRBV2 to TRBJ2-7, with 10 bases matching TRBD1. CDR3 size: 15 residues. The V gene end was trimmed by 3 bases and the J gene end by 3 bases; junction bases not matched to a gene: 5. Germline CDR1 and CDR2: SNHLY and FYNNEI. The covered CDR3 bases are TGTGCCAGCAGTGATTTCGGACAGGGGGTCTACGAG. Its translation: CASSDFGQGVYE. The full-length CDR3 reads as CASSDFGQGVYEQYF.

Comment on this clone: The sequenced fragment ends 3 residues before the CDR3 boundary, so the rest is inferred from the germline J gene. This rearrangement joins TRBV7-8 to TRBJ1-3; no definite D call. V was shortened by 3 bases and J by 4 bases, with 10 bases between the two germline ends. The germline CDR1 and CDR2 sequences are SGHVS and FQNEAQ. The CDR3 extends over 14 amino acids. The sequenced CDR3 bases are TGTGCCAGCAGCTTTAGTTCAGGAGGAAACACC. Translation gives CASSFSSGGNT. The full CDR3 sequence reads CASSFSSGGNTIYF.

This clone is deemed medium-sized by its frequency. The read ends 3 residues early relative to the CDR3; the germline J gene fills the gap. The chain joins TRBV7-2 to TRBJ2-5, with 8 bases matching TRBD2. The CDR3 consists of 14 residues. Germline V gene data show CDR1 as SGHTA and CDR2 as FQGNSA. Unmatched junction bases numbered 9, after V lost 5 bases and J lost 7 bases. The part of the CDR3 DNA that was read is TGTGCCAGCAGCGCCACTAGCGGACCCATGACC. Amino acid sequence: CASSATSGPMT. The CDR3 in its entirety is CASSATSGPMTQYF. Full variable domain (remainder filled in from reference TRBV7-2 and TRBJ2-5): GAGVSQSPSNKVTEKGKDVELRCDPISGHTALYWYRQSLGQGLEFLIYFQGNSAPDKSGLPSDRFSAERTGGSVSTLTIQRTQQEDSAVYLCASSATSGPMTQYFGPGTRLLVL.

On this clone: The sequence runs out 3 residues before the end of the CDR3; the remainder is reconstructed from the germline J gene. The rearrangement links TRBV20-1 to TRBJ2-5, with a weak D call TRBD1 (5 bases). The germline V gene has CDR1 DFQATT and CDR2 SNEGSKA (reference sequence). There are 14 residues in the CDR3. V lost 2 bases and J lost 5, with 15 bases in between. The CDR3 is CSARNPGSWETQYF. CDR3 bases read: TGCAGTGCTAGAAACCCAGGGTCGTGGGAGACC.

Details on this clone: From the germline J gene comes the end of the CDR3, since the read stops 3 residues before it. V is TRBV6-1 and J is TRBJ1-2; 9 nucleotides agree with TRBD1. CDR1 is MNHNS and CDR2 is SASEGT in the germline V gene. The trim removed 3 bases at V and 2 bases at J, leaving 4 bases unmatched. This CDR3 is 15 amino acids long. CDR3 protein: CASSDPGTGNYGYTF. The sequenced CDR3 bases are TGTGCCAGCAGTGATCCCGGGACAGGGAACTATGGC.

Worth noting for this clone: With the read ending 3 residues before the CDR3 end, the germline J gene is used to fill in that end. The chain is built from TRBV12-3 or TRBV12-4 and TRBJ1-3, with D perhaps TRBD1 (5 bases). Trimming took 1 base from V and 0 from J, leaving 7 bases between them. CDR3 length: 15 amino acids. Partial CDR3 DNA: TGTGCCAGCAGTTTAGGGACATTCTCTGGAAACACC. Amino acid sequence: CASSLGTFSGNT. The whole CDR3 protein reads CASSLGTFSGNTIYF.

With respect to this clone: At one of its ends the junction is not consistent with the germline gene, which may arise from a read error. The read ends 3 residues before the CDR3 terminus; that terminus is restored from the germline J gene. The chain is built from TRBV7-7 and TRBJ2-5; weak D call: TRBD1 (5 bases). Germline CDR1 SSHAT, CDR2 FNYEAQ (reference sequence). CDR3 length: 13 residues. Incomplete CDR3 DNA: TGTGCTAGCAGCTTAAACAGGCAAGAGACC. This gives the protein CASSLNRQET. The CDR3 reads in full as CASSLNRQETQYF.